The rows below give T cell receptor beta chains drawn from one sample of a study of shared clonotypes between healthy human individuals. Only in-frame clones appear in the TCRdb table, and some are missing; sequencing was by immunoSEQ multiplex PCR. Found here are 2 million to 3 million clones, 93% of them singletons; the top ten hold 0.36%. The material sequenced was naive CD4+ T cells from PBMCs. All receptors come from a man aged 18 to 29 in good health. Some clones in this sample may be carry-over from other donors' samples. CDR3s include the opening cysteine and the closing phenylalanine or tryptophan. D genes are given only for firm matches. Some rows mark clone size as missing; the rest say once, few, many or name a class of expanded clone.

>TRBV7-2|NA|NA|TRBJ2-1
TGTGCCAGCGCCCAGTTCCGGAGCTCCTACAATGAGCAGTTCTTC
CASAQFRSSYNEQFF
>TRBV4-2|NA|NA|TRBJ1-5
TGTGCCAGCAGCCAGGGGGCCGGGGGGACCCAGCATTTT
CASSQGAGGTQHF
>TRBV29-1|NA|NA|TRBJ1-1
TGCAGCGTTGAACGCAGGGTGGCGGACACTGAAGCTTTCTTT
CSVERRVADTEAFF
>TRBV7-9|NA|NA|TRBJ2-7
TGTGCCAGCAGCTTAGTTGGTGGCTACGAGCAGTACTTC
CASSLVGGYEQYF
>TRBV28|NA|NA|TRBJ2-2
TGTGCCAGCAGTATCTACAGGAACACCGGGGAGCTGTTTTTT
CASSIYRNTGELFF
>TRBV7-7|NA|TRBD1|TRBJ2-1
TGTGCCAGCAGCACCCTCGGGACAGAGTACAATGAGCAGTTCTTC
CASSTLGTEYNEQFF
>TRBV27|NA|TRBD1|TRBJ2-3
TGTGCCAGCAGAGCGGGGACAGGGGGCTACCGCACAAATACGCAGTATTTT
CASRAGTGGYRTNTQYF
>TRBV19|few|NA|TRBJ1-4
TGTGCCAGTAGTATACAGCCTAATGAAAAACTGTTTTTT
CASSIQPNEKLFF
>TRBV6-5|NA|NA|TRBJ1-2
TGTGCCAGCAGCCAAGGGGGTGGCTACACCTTC
CASSQGGGYTF
>TRBV5-1|once|NA|TRBJ1-3
TGCGCCAGCAGCTTAGGGCAGGGTCCCGGAAACACCATATATTTT
CASSLGQGPGNTIYF
>TRBV2|few|NA|TRBJ1-5
TGTGCCAGCAGAGACTTACAACCGCAGCCCCAGCATTTT
CASRDLQPQPQHF
>TRBV19|NA|TRBD1|TRBJ1-4
TGTGCCAGTAGGGGACAGGGAGTTAATGAAAAACTGTTTTTT
CASRGQGVNEKLFF
>TRBV28|NA|TRBD1|TRBJ2-7
TGTGCCAGCAGTTTATTGACAGGGGCCTACGAGCAGTACTTC
CASSLLTGAYEQYF
>TRBV5-4|NA|NA|TRBJ2-3
TGTGCCAGCAGCTTTACGCGGAACACAGATACGCAGTATTTT
CASSFTRNTDTQYF
>TRBV5-5|NA|NA|TRBJ2-7
TGTGCCAGCAGCTCCCTAGGACCCTACGAGCAGTACTTC
CASSSLGPYEQYF
>TRBV19|once|NA|TRBJ2-2
TGTGCCAGTAGTAGGGGGGGCCTTGTCACCGGGGAGCTGTTTTTT
CASSRGGLVTGELFF
>TRBV9|once|NA|TRBJ1-4
TGTGCCAGCAGCGTAAGGATTAATGAAAAACTGTTTTTT
CASSVRINEKLFF
>TRBV28|NA|NA|TRBJ2-5
TGTGCCAGCAGTTCAGGGGCGACAGGAGAGACCCAGTACTTC
CASSSGATGETQYF
>TRBV11-2|NA|NA|TRBJ1-2
TGTGCCAGCAGCTTATCCCCTTCAACGGGACGGGAGAATGGCTACACCTTC
CASSLSPSTGRENGYTF
>TRBV28|NA|TRBD1|TRBJ2-5
TGTGCCAGCCGGGACAGGGGGTATGAGACCCAGTACTTC
CASRDRGYETQYF
>TRBV5-1|NA|TRBD2|TRBJ2-3
TGCGCCAGCAGCTTGGAGACTAGCTACGATACGCAGTATTTT
CASSLETSYDTQYF
>TRBV28|NA|NA|TRBJ2-5
TGTGCCAGCAGTCCCCGAAACCGGGGGACCCAGTACTTC
CASSPRNRGTQYF
>TRBV6-6|NA|NA|TRBJ1-2
TGTGCCACGAGACAGGCCCCTACTAACTATGGCTACACCTTC
CATRQAPTNYGYTF
>TRBV5-1|once|TRBD2|TRBJ2-1
TGCGCCAGCAGCTTGGGAACCACGGGACTAGCGGATAATGAGCAGTTCTTC
CASSLGTTGLADNEQFF
>TRBV5-4|NA|NA|TRBJ2-5
TGTGCCAGCAGCTTTCGTCTCGGTGGTGGAGAGACCCAGTACTTC
CASSFRLGGGETQYF
>TRBV28|NA|NA|TRBJ1-1
TGTGCCAGCAGCCCGACAGGTTTATCGGCTTTCTTT
CASSPTGLSAFF
>TRBV5-4|NA|TRBD1|TRBJ2-2
TGTGCCAGCAGCCTCCGGGACAGGGGGCAAACCGGGGAGCTGTTTTTT
CASSLRDRGQTGELFF
>TRBV27|NA|TRBD1|TRBJ1-4
TGTGCCAGCAGTACTTACAGGGGGCTAGGGGAAAAACTGTTTTTT
CASSTYRGLGEKLFF
>TRBV5-1|NA|NA|TRBJ2-1
TGCGCCAGCAGCTTGATACAGGGCTCCTACAATGAGCAGTTCTTC
CASSLIQGSYNEQFF
>TRBV5-6|NA|NA|TRBJ2-1
TGTGCCAGCAGGCTTTCCGGGAACAATGAGCAGTTCTTC
CASRLSGNNEQFF
>TRBV5-4|NA|NA|TRBJ2-7
TGTGCCAGCAGCTTGGGGCAGAGATCCTACGAGCAGTACTTC
CASSLGQRSYEQYF
>TRBV7-8|once|TRBD2|TRBJ2-7
TGTGCCAGCAGCTTACGTCACGAGGCTAGCGGGTCCTACGAGCAGTACTTC
CASSLRHEASGSYEQYF
>TRBV5-1|NA|TRBD2|TRBJ2-1
TGCGCCAGCAGCTTGGCAGCGGGAGGTGAGCAGTTCTTC
CASSLAAGGEQFF
>TRBV7-2|NA|NA|TRBJ2-1
TGTGCCAGCAGCCCCGGGAGAAACAATGAGCAGTTCTTC
CASSPGRNNEQFF
>TRBV7-9|few|NA|TRBJ1-1
TGTGCCAGCAGCGTACAGGGAAGGAACACTGAAGCTTTCTTT
CASSVQGRNTEAFF
>TRBV7-3|NA|NA|TRBJ1-3
TGTGCCAGCAGCTTAGGGAGTTCTGGAAACACCATATATTTT
CASSLGSSGNTIYF
>TRBV30|NA|NA|TRBJ2-5
TGTGCCTGGAGTCGCCAGGGGGAGACCCAGTACTTC
CAWSRQGETQYF
>TRBV6-4|NA|NA|TRBJ1-1
TGTGCCAGCAAGGTGGCGGGTTGGGACACTGAAGCTTTCTTT
CASKVAGWDTEAFF
>TRBV9|NA|TRBD1|TRBJ2-6
TGTGCCAGCAACACCAACAAGGGACAGGGGGAGACTGGGGCCAACGTCCTGACTTTC
CASNTNKGQGETGANVLTF
>TRBV2|NA|NA|TRBJ2-7
TGTGCCAGCGCAGGGGTAGGTTACGAGCAGTACTTC
CASAGVGYEQYF
>TRBV4-2|NA|TRBD1|TRBJ2-5
TGTGCCAGCAGCCAACCCTCCCAGGGGGCGCTTTGGGAGACCCAGTACTTC
CASSQPSQGALWETQYF
>TRBV6-6|NA|NA|TRBJ1-1
TGTGCCAGCAGTTCTCCGGAGGGGGGGAACACTGAAGCTTTCTTT
CASSSPEGGNTEAFF
>TRBV30|NA|TRBD2|TRBJ2-5
TGTGCCTGGAGTGTAGGGCTAGCGGGATCCATAGAGACCCAGTACTTC
CAWSVGLAGSIETQYF
>TRBV27|NA|NA|TRBJ2-3
TGTGCCAGCAGTTTAGCCGGGACCAGCACAGATACGCAGTATTTT
CASSLAGTSTDTQYF
>TRBV5-6|NA|NA|TRBJ1-5
TGTGCCAGCAGCCCCAAAGGGCCAAATAGCAATCAGCCCCAGCATTTT
CASSPKGPNSNQPQHF
>TRBV18|NA|NA|TRBJ2-2
TGTGCCAGCTCACCAGACGTCCTGAACACCGGGGAGCTGTTTTTT
CASSPDVLNTGELFF
>TRBV19|NA|NA|TRBJ2-7
TGTGCCAGTAGCGCTATGGACAGTCCCACGAACGAGCAGTACTTC
CASSAMDSPTNEQYF